This T cell receptor beta chain appears in the sequencing data of a study of shared clonotypes between healthy human individuals. The repertoire was sequenced with immunoSEQ multiplex PCR; TCRdb's copy has only in-frame clones and lacks some. The data contain roughly 500,000 clones, roughly four fifths of them seen just once; the ten biggest clones take up roughly 13%. This CDR3 is built from 16 residues. Per the germline V gene, CDR1 is MNHEY and CDR2 is SMNVEV (reference sequence). V shed 2 bases and J shed 6 bases, with 20 bases lying between them. Specimen: PBMCs. This chain uses TRBV27 with TRBJ2-7, with D tentatively TRBD2 (6 bases). The receptor's source is a middle-aged woman in good health. Some clones in this sample may be carry-over from other donors' samples. Written as DNA, the CDR3 is TGTGCCAGCAGTTTAAGTGGGGGGAGTAGGTCTGGCGAGCAGTACTTC. Protein sequence: CASSLSGGSRSGEQYF.